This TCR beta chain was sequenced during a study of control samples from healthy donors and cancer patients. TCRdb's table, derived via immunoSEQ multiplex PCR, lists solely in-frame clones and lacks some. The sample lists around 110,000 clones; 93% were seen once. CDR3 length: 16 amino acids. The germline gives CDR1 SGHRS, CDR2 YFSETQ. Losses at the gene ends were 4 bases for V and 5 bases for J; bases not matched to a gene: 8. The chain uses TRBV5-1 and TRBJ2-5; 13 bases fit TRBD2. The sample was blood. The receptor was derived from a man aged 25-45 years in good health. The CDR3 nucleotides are TGCGCCAGCAGCCGGCCAGAGGGACTAGCGGGGGAGACCCAGTACTTC. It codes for CASSRPEGLAGETQYF. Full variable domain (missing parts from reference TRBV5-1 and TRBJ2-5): KAGVTQTPRYLIKTRGQQVTLSCSPISGHRSVSWYQQTPGQGLQFLFEYFSETQRNKGNFPGRFSGRQFSNSRSEMNVSTLELGDSALYLCASSRPEGLAGETQYFGPGTRLLVL.